This TCR beta chain originates from a study of blood T cell repertoires in COVID-19. Study background: T cells, B-cell-depleted T cells, or PBMCs provided the cDNA or gDNA that served as material.

The study recruited people aged about 18 to 95 years across approximately 24 US areas. Categorization into cohorts depended on clinical history that participants reported. Repertoires were generated with immunoSEQ multiplex PCR, while TCRdb's copy carries only in-frame clones and drops some. The data hold under 300,000 clones, with roughly 80% observed a single time. This receptor was taken from a man aged 45-65 years who had recovered from COVID-19. Sequencing was carried out using PBMCs or T cells enriched from blood (not recorded which).

DNA of the CDR3: TGTGCCAGCAGTATCGGTACAGGGCTCATGAACACTGAAGCTTTCTTT. Translating it yields CASSIGTGLMNTEAFF. This sequence joins TRBV27 and TRBJ1-1; the D gene is possibly TRBD1 (6 bases). The CDR3 runs to 16 residues. Germline V gene data show CDR1 as MNHEY and CDR2 as SMNVEV (reference sequence). The germline V and J ends were trimmed by 5 bases and 0 bases, with 16 bases remaining between them.